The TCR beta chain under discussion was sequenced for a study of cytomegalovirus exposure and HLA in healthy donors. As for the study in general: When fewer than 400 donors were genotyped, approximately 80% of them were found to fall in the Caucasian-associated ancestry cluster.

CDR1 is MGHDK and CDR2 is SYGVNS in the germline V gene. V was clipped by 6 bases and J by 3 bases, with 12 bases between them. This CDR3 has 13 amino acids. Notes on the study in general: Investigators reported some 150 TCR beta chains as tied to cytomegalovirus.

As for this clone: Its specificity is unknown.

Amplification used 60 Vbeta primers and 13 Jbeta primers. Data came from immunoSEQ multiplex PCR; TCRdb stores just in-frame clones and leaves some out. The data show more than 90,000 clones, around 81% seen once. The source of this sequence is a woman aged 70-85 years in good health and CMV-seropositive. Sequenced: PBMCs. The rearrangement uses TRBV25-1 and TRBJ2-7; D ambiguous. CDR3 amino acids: CASSEPINYEQYF. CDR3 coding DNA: TGTGCCAGCAGCGAGCCGATTAACTACGAGCAGTACTTC.